The 4 T cell receptor beta chains in this list originate from one sample, sequenced in a study of control samples from healthy donors and cancer patients. Profiling relied on immunoSEQ multiplex PCR, and the TCRdb table lists in-frame clones only, not all of them. The repertoire holds tens of thousands of clones, with around 90% as singletons. The sequenced sample was PBMCs. Every receptor here comes from a woman aged 60 to 75 with head and neck cancer.

V is TRBV4-3 and J is TRBJ1-1; maybe TRBD1 (6 bases). Per germline, CDR1 LGHNA and CDR2 YSLEER. V was pared by 3 bases and J by 2 bases, with 13 bases between. The CDR3 is made up of 15 amino acids. CDR3 in amino acids: CASSQFGGANTEAFF. Here the CDR3 DNA reads TGCGCCAGCAGCCAGTTCGGGGGGGCTAACACTGAAGCTTTCTTT.

In this sample, this clone turned up once. The chain joins TRBV6-5 to TRBJ2-1; 8 nucleotides align to TRBD2. Trimming cost V 6 bases and J 8 bases; bases outside gene matches: 9. This CDR3 is 14 amino acids long. Looked up from germline, CDR1 is MNHEY and CDR2 is SVGAGI. The CDR3 region is CASRPGTRRHEQFF. The CDR3 DNA follows: TGTGCCAGCAGACCCGGGACTAGACGGCATGAGCAGTTCTTC.

The chain is built from TRBV7-7 and TRBJ2-7, with TRBD1 matching 10 bases. The CDR3 extends over 15 amino acids. J gave up 1 base and V 5 bases, and 5 bases lay outside the gene matches. Germline values: CDR1 SSHAT, CDR2 FNYEAQ (reference sequence). CDR3 nucleotides: TGTGCCAGCAGCCAGGGACAGGGGCTTTCCTACGAGCAGTACTTC. It translates to CASSQGQGLSYEQYF.

J is TRBJ1-1 and V is TRBV7-2, with TRBD1 identical over 7 bases. The CDR3 covers 15 residues. V lost 1 base to trimming and J lost 8 bases; unmatched junction nucleotides: 10. Looked up from germline, CDR1 is SGHTA and CDR2 is FQGNSA. CDR3 residues: CASSLVAGQALEAFF. The CDR3 DNA reads TGTGCCAGCAGCTTAGTAGCCGGACAGGCCCTGGAAGCTTTCTTT.